Listed below are T cell receptor beta chains from one sample, sequenced in a study of vaccination effects on CD4 cells after COVID-19. Assay: immunoSEQ multiplex PCR; the TCRdb copy retains only in-frame clones and omits some. The sample has 65,000 to 90,000 clones, about 70% seen once. The antigens for these receptors are not known. Sequencing used CD4+ T cells from PBMCs cultured with HCoV-NL63 spike peptides, obtained before COVID-19 vaccination. Every receptor here comes from a human donor who received a COVID-19 vaccine. Both conserved end residues are part of each CDR3. Fields, in order: J gene, V gene, CDR3 protein.

>TRBJ1-2|TRBV10-3
CAIMRTGRDGGYTF
>TRBJ2-5|TRBV10-3
CAISPGLAGIRETQYF
>TRBJ2-6|TRBV3-1/TRBV3-2
CASSQDGGGANVLTF
>TRBJ1-5|TRBV24-1
CATSDGGRNQPQHF
>TRBJ2-3|TRBV7-2
CASSLPPTGFKSDTQYF
>TRBJ2-5|TRBV29-1
CSVAPFTRQGKYQETQYF
>TRBJ1-5|TRBV3-1/TRBV3-2
CASSQDPQGARQPQHF
>TRBJ1-1|TRBV14
CASSQGRNTEAFF
>TRBJ2-3|TRBV7-3
CASSLTAGGALGTDTQYF
>TRBJ1-1|TRBV7-8
CASSLTHRSQGLMLTEAFF
>TRBJ1-5|TRBV7-2
CASSVNRGELRNQPQHF
>TRBJ2-5|TRBV19
CASSISDSKETQYF
>TRBJ1-1|TRBV6-5
CASKSGVLGAFF
>TRBJ1-5|TRBV5-1
CATPGDIDQPQHF
>TRBJ1-2|TRBV27
CASSLEGNYGYTF
>TRBJ2-2|TRBV18
CASSRSLAGGLTGELFF